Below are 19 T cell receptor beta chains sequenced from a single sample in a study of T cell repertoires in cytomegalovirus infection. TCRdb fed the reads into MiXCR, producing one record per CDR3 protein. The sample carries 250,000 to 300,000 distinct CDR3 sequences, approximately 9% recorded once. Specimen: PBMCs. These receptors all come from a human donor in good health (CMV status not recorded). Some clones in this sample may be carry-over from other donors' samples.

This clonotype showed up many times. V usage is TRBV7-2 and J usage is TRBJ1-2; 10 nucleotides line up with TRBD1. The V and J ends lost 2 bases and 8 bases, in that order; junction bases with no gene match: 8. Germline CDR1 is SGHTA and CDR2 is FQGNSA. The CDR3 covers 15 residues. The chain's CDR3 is CASSLYGWDRGGYTF. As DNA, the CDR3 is TGTGCCAGCAGCTTATACGGGTGGGACAGGGGCGGCTACACCTTC.

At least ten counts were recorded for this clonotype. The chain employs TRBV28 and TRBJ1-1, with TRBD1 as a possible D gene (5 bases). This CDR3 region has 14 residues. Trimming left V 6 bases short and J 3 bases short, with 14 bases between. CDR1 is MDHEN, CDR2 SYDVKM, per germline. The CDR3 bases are TGTGCCAGCAGGACAGCCTCGGTGGACACTGAAGCTTTCTTT. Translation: CASRTASVDTEAFF.

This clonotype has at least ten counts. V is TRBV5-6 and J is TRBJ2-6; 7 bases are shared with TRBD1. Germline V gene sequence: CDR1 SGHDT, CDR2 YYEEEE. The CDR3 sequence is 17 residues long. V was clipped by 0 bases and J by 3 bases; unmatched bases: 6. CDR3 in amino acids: CASSLVQGTVGANVLTF. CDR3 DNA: TGTGCCAGCAGCTTGGTCCAAGGGACAGTTGGGGCCAACGTCCTGACTTTC.

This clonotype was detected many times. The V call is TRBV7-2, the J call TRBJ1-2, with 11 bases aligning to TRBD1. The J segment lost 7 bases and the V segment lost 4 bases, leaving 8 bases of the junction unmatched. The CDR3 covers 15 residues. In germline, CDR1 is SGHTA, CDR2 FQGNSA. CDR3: CASSYWTGGSSGYTF. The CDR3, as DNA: TGTGCCAGCAGCTATTGGACAGGGGGCTCCAGTGGCTACACCTTC.

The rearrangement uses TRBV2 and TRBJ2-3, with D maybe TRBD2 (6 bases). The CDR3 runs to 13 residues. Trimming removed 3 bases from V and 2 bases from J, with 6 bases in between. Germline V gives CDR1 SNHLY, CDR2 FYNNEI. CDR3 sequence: CASSEDYTDTQYF. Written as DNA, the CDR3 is TGTGCCAGCAGTGAGGACTACACAGATACGCAGTATTTT. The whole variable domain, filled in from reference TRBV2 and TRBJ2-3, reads EPEVTQTPSHQVTQMGQEVILRCVPISNHLYFYWYRQILGQKVEFLVSFYNNEISEKSEIFDDQFSVERPDGSNFTLKIRSTKLEDSAMYFCASSEDYTDTQYFGPGTRLTVL.

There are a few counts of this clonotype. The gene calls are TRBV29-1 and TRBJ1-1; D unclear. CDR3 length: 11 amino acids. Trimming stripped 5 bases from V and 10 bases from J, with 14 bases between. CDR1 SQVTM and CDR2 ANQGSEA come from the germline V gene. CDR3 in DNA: TGCAGCGTTTCGAAGGTCCCTGGAGCTTTCTTT. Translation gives CSVSKVPGAFF.

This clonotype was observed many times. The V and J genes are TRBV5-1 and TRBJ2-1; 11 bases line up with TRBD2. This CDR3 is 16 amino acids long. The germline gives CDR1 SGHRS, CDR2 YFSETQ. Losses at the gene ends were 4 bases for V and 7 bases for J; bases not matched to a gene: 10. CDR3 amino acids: CASSPTSGSPLNEQFF. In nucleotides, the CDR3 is TGCGCCAGCAGCCCTACTAGCGGGAGTCCGTTGAATGAGCAGTTCTTC. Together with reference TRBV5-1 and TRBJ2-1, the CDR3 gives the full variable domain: KAGVTQTPRYLIKTRGQQVTLSCSPISGHRSVSWYQQTPGQGLQFLFEYFSETQRNKGNFPGRFSGRQFSNSRSEMNVSTLELGDSALYLCASSPTSGSPLNEQFFGPGTRLTVL.

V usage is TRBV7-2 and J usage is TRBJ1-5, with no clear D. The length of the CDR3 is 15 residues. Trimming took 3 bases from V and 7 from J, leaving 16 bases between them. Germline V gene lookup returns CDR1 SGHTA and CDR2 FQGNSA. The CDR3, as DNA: TGTGCCAGCAGCTTGGAAATAGTAGGTGGCCAGCCCCAGCATTTT. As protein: CASSLEIVGGQPQHF.

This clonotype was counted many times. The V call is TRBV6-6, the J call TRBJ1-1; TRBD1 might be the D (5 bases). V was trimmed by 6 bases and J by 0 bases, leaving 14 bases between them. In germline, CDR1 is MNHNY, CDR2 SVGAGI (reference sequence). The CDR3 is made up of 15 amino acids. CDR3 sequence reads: CASRITRGLNTEAFF. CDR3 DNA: TGTGCCAGCAGAATTACAAGGGGATTGAACACTGAAGCTTTCTTT.

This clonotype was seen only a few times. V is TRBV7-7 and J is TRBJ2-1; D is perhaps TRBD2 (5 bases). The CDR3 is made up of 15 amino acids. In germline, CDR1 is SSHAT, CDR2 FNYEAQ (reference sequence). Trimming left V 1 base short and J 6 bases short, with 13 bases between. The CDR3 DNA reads TGTGCCAGCAGCTTAGGGGTCGATGGAGGCAATGAGCAGTTCTTC. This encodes CASSLGVDGGNEQFF.

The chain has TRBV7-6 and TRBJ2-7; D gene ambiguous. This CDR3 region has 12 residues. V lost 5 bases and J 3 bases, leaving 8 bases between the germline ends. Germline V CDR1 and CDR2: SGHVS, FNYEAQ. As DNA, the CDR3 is TGTGCCAGCAGCAAAGACGGCTACGAGCAGTACTTC. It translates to CASSKDGYEQYF.

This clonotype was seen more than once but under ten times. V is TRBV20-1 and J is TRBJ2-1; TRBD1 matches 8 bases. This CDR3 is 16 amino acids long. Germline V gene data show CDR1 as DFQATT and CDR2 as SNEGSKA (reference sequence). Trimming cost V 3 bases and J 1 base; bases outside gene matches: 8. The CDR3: CSASWTGKASYNEQFF. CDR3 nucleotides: TGCAGTGCTAGCTGGACAGGGAAGGCATCCTACAATGAGCAGTTCTTC.

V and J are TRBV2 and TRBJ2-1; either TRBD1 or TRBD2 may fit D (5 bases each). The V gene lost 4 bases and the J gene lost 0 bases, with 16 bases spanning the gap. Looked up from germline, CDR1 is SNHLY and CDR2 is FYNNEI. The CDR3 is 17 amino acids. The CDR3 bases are TGTGCCAGCAGTGCGGGACCGCCGAGTAGCTCCTACAATGAGCAGTTCTTC. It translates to CASSAGPPSSSYNEQFF.

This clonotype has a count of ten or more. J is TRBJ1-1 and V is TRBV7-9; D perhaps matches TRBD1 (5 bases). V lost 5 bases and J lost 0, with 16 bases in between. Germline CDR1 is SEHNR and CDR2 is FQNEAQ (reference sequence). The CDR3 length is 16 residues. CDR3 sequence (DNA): TGTGCCAGCAGCGTCTACAAGGGGTTGATGAACACTGAAGCTTTCTTT. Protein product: CASSVYKGLMNTEAFF.

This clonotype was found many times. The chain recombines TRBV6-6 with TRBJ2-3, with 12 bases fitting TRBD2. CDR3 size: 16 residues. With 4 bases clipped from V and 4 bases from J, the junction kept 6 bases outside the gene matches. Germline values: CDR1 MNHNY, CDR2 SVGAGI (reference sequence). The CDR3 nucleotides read TGTGCCAGCAGTTCCCATCTAGCGGGGGGGCCAGATACGCAGTATTTT. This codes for CASSSHLAGGPDTQYF.

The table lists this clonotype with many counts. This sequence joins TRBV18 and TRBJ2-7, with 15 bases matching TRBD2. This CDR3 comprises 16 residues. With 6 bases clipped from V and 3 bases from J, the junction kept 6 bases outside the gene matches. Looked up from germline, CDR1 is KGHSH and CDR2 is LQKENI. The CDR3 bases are TGTGCCAGCTCGTCGGGACTAGCGGGAGGCGACTACGAGCAGTACTTC. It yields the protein CASSSGLAGGDYEQYF.

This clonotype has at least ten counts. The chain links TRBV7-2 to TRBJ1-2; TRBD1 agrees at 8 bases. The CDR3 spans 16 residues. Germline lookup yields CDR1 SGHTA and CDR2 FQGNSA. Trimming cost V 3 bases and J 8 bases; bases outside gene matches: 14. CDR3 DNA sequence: TGTGCCAGCAGCTTCACCCAGTTGACAGGGGTGGGCGGCTACACCTTC. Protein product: CASSFTQLTGVGGYTF.

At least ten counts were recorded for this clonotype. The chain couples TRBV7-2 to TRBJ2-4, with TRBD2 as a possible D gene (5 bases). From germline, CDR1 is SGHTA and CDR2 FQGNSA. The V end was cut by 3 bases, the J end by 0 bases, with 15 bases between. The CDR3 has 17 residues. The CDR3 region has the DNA TGTGCCAGCAGCTTGGTCAACCTAGCTCTAGCCAAAAACATTCAGTACTTC. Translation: CASSLVNLALAKNIQYF.

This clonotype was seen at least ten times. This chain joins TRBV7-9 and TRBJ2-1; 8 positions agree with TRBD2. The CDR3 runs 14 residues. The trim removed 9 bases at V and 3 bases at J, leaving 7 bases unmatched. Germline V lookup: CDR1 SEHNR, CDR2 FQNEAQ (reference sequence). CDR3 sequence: CASEPSGGYNEQFF. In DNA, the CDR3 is TGTGCCAGTGAGCCCAGCGGGGGCTACAATGAGCAGTTCTTC.